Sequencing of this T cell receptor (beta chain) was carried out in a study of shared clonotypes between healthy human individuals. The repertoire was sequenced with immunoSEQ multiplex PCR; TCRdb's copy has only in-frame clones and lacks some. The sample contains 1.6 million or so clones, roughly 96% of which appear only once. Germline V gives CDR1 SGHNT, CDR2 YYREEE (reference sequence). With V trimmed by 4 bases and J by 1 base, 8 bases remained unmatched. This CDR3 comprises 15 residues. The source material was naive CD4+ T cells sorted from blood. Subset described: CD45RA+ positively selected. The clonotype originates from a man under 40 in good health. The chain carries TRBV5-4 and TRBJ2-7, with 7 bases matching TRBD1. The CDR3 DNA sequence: TGTGCCAGCAGCCACGCAGGGGACAGTTCCTACGAGCAGTACTTC. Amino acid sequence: CASSHAGDSSYEQYF.